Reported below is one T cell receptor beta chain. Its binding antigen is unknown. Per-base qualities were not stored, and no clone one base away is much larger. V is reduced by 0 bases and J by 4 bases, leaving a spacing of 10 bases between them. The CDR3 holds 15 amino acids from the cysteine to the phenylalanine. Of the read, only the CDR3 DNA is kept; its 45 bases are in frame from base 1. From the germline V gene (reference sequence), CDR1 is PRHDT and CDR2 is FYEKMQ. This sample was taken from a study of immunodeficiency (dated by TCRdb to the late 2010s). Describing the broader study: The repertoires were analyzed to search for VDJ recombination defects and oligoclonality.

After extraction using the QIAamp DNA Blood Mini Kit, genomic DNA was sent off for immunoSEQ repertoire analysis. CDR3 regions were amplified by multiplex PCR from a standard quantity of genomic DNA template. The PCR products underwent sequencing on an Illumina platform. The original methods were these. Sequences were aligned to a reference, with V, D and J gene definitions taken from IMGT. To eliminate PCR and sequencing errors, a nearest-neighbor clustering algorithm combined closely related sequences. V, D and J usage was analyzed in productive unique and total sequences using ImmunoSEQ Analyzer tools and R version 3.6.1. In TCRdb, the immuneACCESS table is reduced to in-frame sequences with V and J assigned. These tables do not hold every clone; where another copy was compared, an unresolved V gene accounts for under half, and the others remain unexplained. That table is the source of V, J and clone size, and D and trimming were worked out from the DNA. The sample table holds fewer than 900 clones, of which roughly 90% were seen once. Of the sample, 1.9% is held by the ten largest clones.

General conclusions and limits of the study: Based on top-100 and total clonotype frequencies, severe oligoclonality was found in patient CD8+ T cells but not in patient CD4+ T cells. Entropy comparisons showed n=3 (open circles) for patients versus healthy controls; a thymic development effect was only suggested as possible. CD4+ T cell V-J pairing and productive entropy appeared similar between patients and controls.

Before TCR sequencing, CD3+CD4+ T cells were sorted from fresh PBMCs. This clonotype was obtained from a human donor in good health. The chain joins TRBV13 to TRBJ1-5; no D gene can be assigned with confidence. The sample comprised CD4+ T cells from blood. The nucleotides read TGTGCCAGCAGCTTAGGTGTGAATCGGAATCAGCCCCAGCATTTT. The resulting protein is CASSLGVNRNQPQHF.